This T cell receptor (beta chain) is drawn from a study of Tregs in tolerant kidney transplant recipients. Study-wide results and limits: Tolerant patients' donor-specific Tregs expanded beyond overall Tregs, suggesting antigen-driven growth. For some patients, primers changed over time, blocking nucleotide-level comparison. Few patients were studied, so findings need validation in larger groups.

Mixed chimerism was transient after nonmyeloablative marrow transplants from related graft donors. Unstimulated Tregs (CD4+CD25+CD127-) and CD4+CD25- non-Tregs were sorted from PBMCs. The V gene's germline CDR1 is GTSNPN and CDR2 SVGIG (reference sequence). CDR3 length equals 14 residues. With 0 bases removed from V and 9 bases from J, the gap between germline ends came to 12 bases. Sequencing used immunoSEQ multiplex PCR; TCRdb keeps in-frame clones, though not all of them. The record lists about 6,000 clones, of which the ten most abundant hold approximately 39%. Of note for this clone: Antigen unknown. The read comes to an end 3 residues before the CDR3 does, leaving the germline J gene to fill in the end.

This material consisted of CD8+ T cells from blood (PBMCs), taken 12 months after the transplant. The clonotype originates from a human patient who received a combined kidney and bone marrow transplant. Some of these T cells may belong to the graft donor. This sequence joins TRBV30 and TRBJ1-6; D gene ambiguous. The CDR3 bases that were read are TGTGCCTGGAGTGTAACTGGTAGTCGTTCACCC. It translates to CAWSVTGSRSP. The entire CDR3 reads CAWSVTGSRSPLHF.